This T cell receptor beta chain stems from a study of shared clonotypes between healthy human individuals. Whole-study context: Contributing individuals were a couple of females and three males aged 18 to 49.

General observations from the study: All-four-donor shared clonotypes had higher generation probabilities than non-shared clonotypes did. Naive subsets tended to show greater estimated richness than memory subsets. What rarefaction showed was incomplete sorted-subset sequencing despite large depth.

A word on this clone: Its antigen is not identified. This sample also contains other DNA sequences that code for the same CDR3.

Germline CDR1 MGHDK, CDR2 SYGVNS. CDR3 length: 13 amino acids. V lost 2 bases to trimming and J lost 4 bases, with 6 bases between them. TCRdb's table, derived via immunoSEQ multiplex PCR, lists solely in-frame clones and lacks some. The table includes fewer than 3 million clones, around 92% detected once. The sequenced sample was naive CD4+ T cells from PBMCs. Subset: CD45RA+ positively selected. The clonotype originates from a man between 18 and 29 years old in good health. Some clones in this sample may be carry-over from other donors' samples. The rearrangement links TRBV25-1 to TRBJ2-1; D may be TRBD1 (6 bases). The CDR3 DNA reads as TGTGCCAGCAGTGAACAGGGGTACAATGAGCAGTTCTTC. Translated, it gives CASSEQGYNEQFF.